The source of this T cell receptor (beta chain) is a study of T cells in Graves' hyperthyroidism and ophthalmopathy. Study-wide points: Ophthalmopathy and stable hyperthyroidism were separated by a 13 V-J model. Most clonotypes that expanded in the thyroid above 0.001 also showed up in blood.

RNA transcripts provided the source from which TCR beta CDR3 regions were amplified. The HTBI primer set served for first-round RT-PCR of the TCR CDR3. TCRdb used MiXCR to reprocess the multiplex PCR reads, holding one entry per CDR3 protein. The sample records hundreds of thousands of distinct CDR3 sequences, roughly 21% being singletons. The CDR3 runs 15 residues. Germline trimming cut 8 bases from V and 5 bases from J; bases unmatched to any gene: 10. Per germline, CDR1 SGHRS and CDR2 YFSETQ. On this clonotype: The antigen remains unidentified.

The chain uses TRBV5-1 and TRBJ2-2; 9 positions match TRBD2. Material: blood. This TCR was sampled from a man in his forties or fifties with Graves' ophthalmopathy. The CDR3 protein is CASCSRLAETGELFF. CDR3 coding DNA: TGCGCCAGTTGTAGCCGACTAGCGGAGACCGGGGAGCTGTTTTTT.